Shown below are 26 T cell receptor beta chains from a single sample sequenced in a study of blood T cell repertoires in COVID-19. The assay was immunoSEQ multiplex PCR, and TCRdb's table has in-frame clones only and misses some. The sample contains under 85,000 clones, around nine tenths of which appear only once. The sequenced sample was peripheral blood. The source is a man aged 70-80 years with active or convalescent COVID-19.

This chain links TRBV30 with TRBJ2-7, with TRBD2 matching over 7 bases. V was pared by 4 bases and J by 1 base, with 4 bases of the junction left unmatched. This CDR3 region has 13 residues. Germline CDR1 and CDR2: GTSNPN and SVGIG (reference sequence). CDR3 protein: CAWTVGLSYEQYF. The CDR3 DNA reads TGTGCCTGGACGGTGGGACTATCCTACGAGCAGTACTTC.

The chain has TRBV3-1 (or the pseudogene TRBV3-2) and TRBJ1-1; D might be TRBD1 (5 bases). The CDR3 is 17 residues long. Between the trimmed V and J ends, which lost 0 bases and 0 bases, there was a span of 14 bases. Germline lookup yields CDR1 LGHDT and CDR2 YNNKEL (reference sequence). In nucleotides, the CDR3 is TGTGCCAGCAGCCAAGATCTTGGGGCAGCAATGAACACTGAAGCTTTCTTT. Translating gives CASSQDLGAAMNTEAFF.

This chain joins TRBV19 and TRBJ2-1, with a weak D call TRBD1 (5 bases). CDR3 size: 13 residues. Trimming removed 3 bases from V and 4 bases from J, with 7 bases in between. Germline V gene data show CDR1 as LNHDA and CDR2 as SQIVND (reference sequence). The CDR3 bases are TGTGCCAGTAGTATTAACAGGTACAATGAGCAGTTCTTC. Its translation: CASSINRYNEQFF.

V and J are TRBV7-3 and TRBJ2-1; 7 bases are shared with TRBD2. Germline V CDR1 and CDR2: SGHTA, FQGTGA. Unmatched junction bases numbered 7, after V lost 4 bases and J lost 4 bases. The CDR3 length is 15 residues. The CDR3 loop reads CASSSGEGWYNEQFF. Here the CDR3 DNA reads TGTGCCAGCAGCTCTGGGGAGGGCTGGTACAATGAGCAGTTCTTC.

J is TRBJ2-1 and V is TRBV6-2 or TRBV6-3; a possible D gene is TRBD2 (7 bases). V dropped 0 bases and J dropped 8 bases, with 11 bases sitting between them. This CDR3 contains 14 residues. Germline V gives CDR1 MNHEY, CDR2 SVGEGT. CDR3: CASSYSRGADEQFF. The CDR3 nucleotides are TGTGCCAGCAGTTACTCTCGGGGGGCCGATGAGCAGTTCTTC.

V gene TRBV19 combines with J gene TRBJ1-3; 8 bases are a match to TRBD1. Losses at the gene ends were 8 bases for V and 7 bases for J; bases not matched to a gene: 7. CDR1 is LNHDA and CDR2 is SQIVND in the germline V gene (reference sequence). The CDR3 loop spans 13 amino acids. CDR3 coding DNA: TGTGCCAGTGCCCAGGGGGCGAGCAACACCATATATTTT. This gives the protein CASAQGASNTIYF.

V and J are TRBV30 and TRBJ1-3; D gene uncertain. Germline CDR1 reads GTSNPN; CDR2 reads SVGIG (reference sequence). The CDR3 loop spans 13 amino acids. V lost 2 bases and J 2 bases, leaving 7 bases between the germline ends. CDR3 in amino acids: CAWSTLAGNTIYF. The CDR3 DNA sequence: TGTGCCTGGAGTACTCTGGCTGGAAACACCATATATTTT.

This chain connects TRBV15 to TRBJ2-2; 12 bases align to TRBD1. Germline V gene data show CDR1 as LNHNV and CDR2 as YYDKDF (reference sequence). V lost 4 bases and J lost 7; bases outside the gene matches: 7. The CDR3 loop spans 16 amino acids. Here the CDR3 DNA reads TGTGCCACCAGCATACCGGGACAGGGGGCTGGCGGGGAGCTGTTTTTT. Translating gives CATSIPGQGAGGELFF. The full variable domain, completed using reference TRBV15 and TRBJ2-2, is DAMVIQNPRYQVTQFGKPVTLSCSQTLNHNVMYWYQQKSSQAPKLLFHYYDKDFNNEADTPDNFQSRRPNTSFCFLDIRSPGLGDTAMYLCATSIPGQGAGGELFFGEGSRLTVL.

This rearrangement joins TRBV5-1 to TRBJ1-4; 9 nucleotides match TRBD1. Per the germline V gene, CDR1 is SGHRS and CDR2 is YFSETQ. This CDR3 spans 18 amino acids. The V segment lost 4 bases and the J segment 0 bases; nucleotides outside the gene matches: 10. In DNA form, the CDR3 reads TGCGCCAGCAGCAAAGGGACAGGGTGGAGTACAACTAATGAAAAACTGTTTTTT. Its protein product is CASSKGTGWSTTNEKLFF.

This clone appeared once. J is TRBJ1-2 and V is TRBV9; 7 nucleotides line up with TRBD1. CDR1 is SGDLS and CDR2 is YYNGEE in the germline V gene. J gave up 4 bases and V 4 bases, and 13 bases lay outside the gene matches. The CDR3 spans 16 residues. The CDR3 sequence: CASSRDSTSWGYGYTF. Written as DNA, the CDR3 is TGTGCCAGCAGCCGGGACAGCACCTCCTGGGGCTATGGCTACACCTTC.

The chain is built from TRBV18 and TRBJ1-2; weak D call: TRBD1 (5 bases). Trimming shortened V by 3 bases and J by 3 bases, and 14 bases separated the two germline ends. The CDR3 consists of 15 residues. The germline V gene has CDR1 KGHSH and CDR2 LQKENI. CDR3 loop: CASSPSGGSDYGYTF. The CDR3 DNA is TGTGCCAGCTCACCCTCCGGGGGATCGGACTATGGCTACACCTTC.

The chain's CDR3 is CAWSVTGSGTEAFF. As DNA, the CDR3 is TGTGCCTGGAGTGTAACAGGGAGTGGCACTGAAGCTTTCTTT. The chain recombines TRBV30 with TRBJ1-1, with D possibly being TRBD1 (6 bases). Germline values: CDR1 GTSNPN, CDR2 SVGIG (reference sequence). Trimming cost V 0 bases and J 4 bases, with 12 bases left between them. This CDR3 spans 14 amino acids.

This clone appeared once. The chain has TRBV27 and TRBJ2-1, with D tentatively TRBD2 (5 bases). The CDR3 contains 15 residues. CDR1 MNHEY and CDR2 SMNVEV come from the germline V gene (reference sequence). V was clipped by 0 bases and J by 4 bases, with 10 bases between them. This chain's CDR3 is CASSLSRTYYNEQFF. CDR3 sequence (DNA): TGTGCCAGCAGTTTATCGCGGACTTATTACAATGAGCAGTTCTTC.

The gene calls are TRBV5-5 and TRBJ2-3, with 11 bases fitting TRBD2. The germline V gene has CDR1 SGHKS and CDR2 YYEKEE (reference sequence). The CDR3 is made up of 16 amino acids. The V segment lost 4 bases and the J segment 2 bases; nucleotides outside the gene matches: 6. CDR3 residues: CASSIGTSGSTDTQYF. The CDR3 bases are TGTGCCAGCAGCATTGGGACTAGCGGATCCACAGATACGCAGTATTTT.

The V and J genes are TRBV27 and TRBJ2-7, with a weak D call TRBD2 (5 bases). The CDR3 has 16 amino acids. Germline CDR1 and CDR2: MNHEY and SMNVEV (reference sequence). Deletions cut 5 bases from V and 0 bases from J, with 17 bases between. The DNA of the CDR3 is TGTGCCAGCAGTCCGCAACCGGGATTACTCTCCTACGAGCAGTACTTC. It encodes CASSPQPGLLSYEQYF.

The chain combines TRBV5-1 with TRBJ2-1; D call uncertain. Trimming stripped 0 bases from V and 5 bases from J, with 12 bases between. CDR3 length: 15 amino acids. Germline lookup yields CDR1 SGHRS and CDR2 YFSETQ. CDR3 region: CASSLALGAHNEQFF. In DNA, the CDR3 is TGCGCCAGCAGCTTGGCCCTAGGCGCGCACAATGAGCAGTTCTTC.

A single count supports this clone. The chain uses TRBV5-1 and TRBJ1-2; 7 bases line up with TRBD1. The V gene end was trimmed by 3 bases and the J gene end by 2 bases; junction bases not matched to a gene: 4. The CDR3 consists of 14 residues. Looked up from germline, CDR1 is SGHRS and CDR2 is YFSETQ. The CDR3 reads CASSSGTDNYGYTF. As DNA, the CDR3 is TGCGCCAGCAGCTCGGGGACAGACAACTATGGCTACACCTTC.

This clone was detected a few times. The rearrangement links TRBV28 to TRBJ2-7, with TRBD2 as a possible D gene (6 bases). The germline CDR1 and CDR2 sequences are MDHEN and SYDVKM. This CDR3 has 11 amino acids. V gave up 10 bases and J gave up 7 bases, with 14 bases separating them. CDR3 in amino acids: CAISSRGEQYF. CDR3 DNA sequence: TGTGCCATCTCATCCCGGGGGGAGCAGTACTTC.

V and J are TRBV19 and TRBJ2-3; 8 nucleotides match TRBD2. CDR3 size: 15 residues. Germline values: CDR1 LNHDA, CDR2 SQIVND (reference sequence). The trim removed 5 bases at V and 1 base at J, leaving 5 bases unmatched. CDR3 bases: TGTGCCAGTAGTTCGCCTAGCGGGCGCACAGATACGCAGTATTTT. Its translation: CASSSPSGRTDTQYF.

This chain connects TRBV24-1 to TRBJ1-1; possible D gene TRBD1, 6 bases. This CDR3 is 13 amino acids long. Germline lookup yields CDR1 KGHDR and CDR2 SFDVKD. The V and J ends lost 8 bases and 0 bases respectively, with 9 bases between them. CDR3 bases: TGTGCCACCAAAGGGGGTATGAACACTGAAGCTTTCTTT. Protein sequence: CATKGGMNTEAFF.

V and J are TRBV7-8 and TRBJ1-2, with D unclear. V lost 0 bases and J lost 5, with 10 bases in between. The CDR3 is made up of 14 amino acids. Germline V gene lookup returns CDR1 SGHVS and CDR2 FQNEAQ. This CDR3 reads CASSLAAVPYGYTF. CDR3 nucleotides: TGTGCCAGCAGCTTAGCGGCGGTGCCTTATGGCTACACCTTC. Using reference TRBV7-8 and TRBJ1-2 for the parts outside the CDR3, the full variable domain is GAGVSQSPRYKVAKRGQDVALRCDPISGHVSLFWYQQALGQGPEFLTYFQNEAQLDKSGLPSDRFFAERPEGSVSTLKIQRTQQEDSAVYLCASSLAAVPYGYTFGSGTRLTVV.

Comments on this clone: Other DNA sequences of this sample code for an identical CDR3. The chain links TRBV28 to TRBJ1-1; tentatively, D is TRBD1 (5 bases). V lost 1 base to trimming and J lost 2 bases, with 8 bases between them. This CDR3 has 14 residues. The germline V gene encodes CDR1 MDHEN and CDR2 SYDVKM. The CDR3 loop reads CASSLLGGNTEAFF. The CDR3 nucleotides read TGTGCCAGCAGTTTATTGGGGGGAAACACTGAAGCTTTCTTT. The complete variable domain, with remaining parts taken from reference TRBV28 and TRBJ1-1, reads DVKVTQSSRYLVKRTGEKVFLECVQDMDHENMFWYRQDPGLGLRLIYFSYDVKMKEKGDIPEGYSVSREKKERFSLILESASTNQTSMYLCASSLLGGNTEAFFGQGTRLTVV.

The CDR3 coding sequence is TGTGCCAGTAGTAAAGGTCTCACTAGCGGGAGCGGGACATACAATGAGCAGTTCTTC. Translating it yields CASSKGLTSGSGTYNEQFF. This chain joins TRBV19 and TRBJ2-1; 11 bases line up with TRBD2. Germline V CDR1 and CDR2: LNHDA, SQIVND (reference sequence). This CDR3 contains 19 residues. V shed 4 bases and J 4 bases; nucleotides not matched to a gene: 15.

This sequence joins TRBV6-6 and TRBJ2-7, with 7 bases matching TRBD1. The CDR3 has 14 residues. CDR1 is MNHNY, CDR2 SVGAGI, per germline (reference sequence). Losses at the gene ends were 6 bases for V and 5 bases for J; bases not matched to a gene: 10. The CDR3 region is CASRLRTGSDEQYF. CDR3 bases: TGTGCCAGCAGGCTTCGGACAGGCTCTGACGAGCAGTACTTC.

V usage is TRBV6-5 and J usage is TRBJ1-5, with unresolved D. CDR3 length: 13 amino acids. Germline CDR1 MNHEY, CDR2 SVGAGI. Trimming shortened V by 6 bases and J by 4 bases, and 10 bases separated the two germline ends. Written as DNA, the CDR3 is TGTGCCAGCAGCCGGACGGGGAATCAGCCCCAGCATTTT. Amino acid sequence: CASSRTGNQPQHF.

The gene calls are TRBV7-9 and TRBJ1-3; D call uncertain. Germline V gives CDR1 SEHNR, CDR2 FQNEAQ (reference sequence). V lost 6 bases and J lost 1, with 7 bases in between. This CDR3 has 13 residues. The CDR3 sequence: CASRRVSGNTIYF. The CDR3 DNA reads as TGTGCCAGCAGGAGGGTTTCTGGAAACACCATATATTTT.